The 23 T cell receptor beta chains below come from one sample, sequenced in a study of CD8+ T cells in alopecia areata. Investigators isolated RNA and reverse transcribed it into cDNA to act as the sequencing template. The protocol was immunoSEQ multiplex PCR, while the TCRdb copy is restricted to in-frame clones and leaves out a portion. The data hold about 130,000 clones, with around three fifths observed a single time. Sequences were derived from CD4+ T cells sorted from blood, sampled at week 0. The receptors were sampled from a human donor with alopecia areata.

The chain joins TRBV29-1 to TRBJ2-1; D is perhaps TRBD2 (7 bases). This CDR3 spans 11 amino acids. The V end lost 7 bases, the J end lost 10 bases, and 14 bases lay between the germline ends. Germline CDR1 reads SQVTM; CDR2 reads ANQGSEA. CDR3 bases: TGCAGCGGCGTCAGGGGAGGGGAGCAGTTCTTC. It yields the protein CSGVRGGEQFF.

This clone was counted a single time. The chain recombines TRBV7-2 with TRBJ2-1; a possible D gene is TRBD1 (8 bases). The CDR3 length is 15 residues. Trimming took off 5 bases at V and 7 bases at J, with 18 bases between the two ends. The V gene's germline CDR1 is SGHTA and CDR2 FQGNSA. The CDR3 loop is CASSPGGGGRNEQFF. DNA of the CDR3: TGTGCCAGCAGCCCAGGGGGCGGGGGTAGGAATGAGCAGTTCTTC.

The rearrangement uses TRBV19 and TRBJ2-2, with 9 bases lining up with TRBD2. This CDR3 spans 22 amino acids. The germline gives CDR1 LNHDA, CDR2 SQIVND (reference sequence). Trimming cost V 5 bases and J 6 bases; bases outside gene matches: 28. This CDR3 is CASSSPALIGRGGPAGPGELFF. The CDR3 DNA is TGTGCCAGTAGTTCCCCAGCCTTGATAGGGCGGGGGGGCCCGGCGGGACCCGGGGAGCTGTTTTTT.

This chain joins TRBV25-1 and TRBJ2-1; tentatively, D is TRBD2 (5 bases). Trimming cost V 4 bases and J 12 bases, with 13 bases left between them. Germline loops: CDR1 MGHDK, CDR2 SYGVNS. The CDR3 runs to 12 residues. The DNA for the CDR3 is TGTGCCAGCAGTGTTCGGGGTGGGCGGCAGTTCTTC. Amino acids: CASSVRGGRQFF.

This clone was counted a few times. The V call is TRBV20-1, the J call TRBJ1-5; D ambiguous. With 5 bases removed from V and 5 bases from J, the gap between germline ends came to 4 bases. The CDR3 has 10 residues. Germline CDR1 is DFQATT and CDR2 is SNEGSKA (reference sequence). CDR3 sequence: CSAGYQPQHF. The DNA of the CDR3 is TGCAGTGCTGGTTATCAGCCCCAGCATTTT.

The chain joins TRBV7-8 to TRBJ1-5; no clear D. Germline-derived CDR1 and CDR2 are SGHVS and FQNEAQ. The CDR3 runs 16 residues. With 1 base removed from V and 0 bases from J, the gap between germline ends came to 10 bases. This chain's CDR3 is CASSLDGGVSNQPQHF. The CDR3 DNA reads as TGTGCCAGCAGCTTAGACGGCGGGGTTAGCAATCAGCCCCAGCATTTT.

The chain combines TRBV5-1 with TRBJ1-1, with D unclear. V lost 3 bases to trimming and J lost 0 bases, with 15 bases between them. CDR1 and CDR2 from the germline V gene are SGHRS and YFSETQ. The CDR3 has 16 residues. The DNA for the CDR3 is TGCGCCAGCAGCTCTACACCCAACATACTGAACACTGAAGCTTTCTTT. Its translation is CASSSTPNILNTEAFF. The whole variable domain, filled in from reference TRBV5-1 and TRBJ1-1, reads KAGVTQTPRYLIKTRGQQVTLSCSPISGHRSVSWYQQTPGQGLQFLFEYFSETQRNKGNFPGRFSGRQFSNSRSEMNVSTLELGDSALYLCASSSTPNILNTEAFFGQGTRLTVV.

The chain has TRBV20-1 and TRBJ1-2; no definite D call. Germline-derived CDR1 and CDR2 are DFQATT and SNEGSKA (reference sequence). CDR3 length: 11 residues. V gave up 7 bases and J gave up 10 bases, with 16 bases separating them. The CDR3 nucleotides are TGCAGTGTCCAGGACTTTCCCCTCTACACCTTC. It yields the protein CSVQDFPLYTF.

The rearrangement links TRBV9 to TRBJ2-1; possible D gene TRBD1, 5 bases. Deletions cut 3 bases from V and 6 bases from J, with 16 bases between. CDR1 SGDLS and CDR2 YYNGEE come from the germline V gene. This CDR3 has 15 residues. CDR3 region: CASSARRGMTNEQFF. In nucleotides, the CDR3 is TGTGCCAGCAGCGCCCGTAGGGGCATGACCAATGAGCAGTTCTTC.

This clone was counted between two and nine times. The chain recombines TRBV29-1 with TRBJ1-1, with D perhaps matching TRBD1 (5 bases). Trimming cost V 1 base and J 1 base, with 10 bases left between them. Germline CDR1 is SQVTM and CDR2 is ANQGSEA. The CDR3 has 14 amino acids. This CDR3 is CSVEARVRNTEAFF. The CDR3 DNA follows: TGCAGCGTTGAAGCCAGGGTACGGAACACTGAAGCTTTCTTT.

There are a few counts of this clone. The chain links TRBV4-3 to TRBJ2-5; 15 nucleotides line up with TRBD2. This CDR3 spans 18 amino acids. Trimming took 4 bases from V and 2 from J; bases not matched to a gene: 8. Per the germline V gene, CDR1 is LGHNA and CDR2 is YSLEER. The CDR3 region has the DNA TGCGCCAGCAGCCTGGGGACTAGCGGGGGGTTTCGGCAAGAGACCCAGTACTTC. Its translation is CASSLGTSGGFRQETQYF.

V usage is TRBV29-1 and J usage is TRBJ2-5; a possible D gene is TRBD2 (5 bases). CDR1 and CDR2 from the germline V gene are SQVTM and ANQGSEA. The CDR3 loop spans 13 amino acids. Between the trimmed V and J ends, which lost 5 bases and 1 base, there was a span of 11 bases. Here the CDR3 reads CSVSRTSQETQYF. CDR3 sequence (DNA): TGCAGCGTTTCCAGGACTTCCCAAGAGACCCAGTACTTC.

The genes are TRBV16 and TRBJ1-5; D perhaps matches TRBD1 (5 bases). There are 15 residues in the CDR3. Trimming removed 4 bases from V and 6 bases from J, with 16 bases in between. The V gene's germline CDR1 is KGHSY and CDR2 FQNENV. The CDR3 here is CASSPGWAGTQPQHF. The CDR3 nucleotides are TGTGCCAGCAGCCCAGGCTGGGCAGGGACTCAGCCCCAGCATTTT.

This chain joins TRBV5-1 and TRBJ2-1, with 7 nucleotides matching TRBD2. After removal of 4 bases from V and 0 bases from J, the junction contained 10 bases not matched to a gene. The CDR3 covers 17 residues. The germline V gene has CDR1 SGHRS and CDR2 YFSETQ. The CDR3 DNA reads as TGCGCCAGCAGCCCCTCTAGCGGTGGGAGCTCCTACAATGAGCAGTTCTTC. The encoded protein is CASSPSSGGSSYNEQFF.

The CDR3 DNA follows: TGTGCCAGCAGTTTCCGGGACAGGAACTACGAGCAGTACTTC. Its protein is CASSFRDRNYEQYF. This chain joins TRBV5-6 and TRBJ2-7, with 8 bases lining up with TRBD1. Germline CDR1 SGHDT, CDR2 YYEEEE. Trimming at V came to 5 bases and at J to 3 bases, leaving 7 bases not matched to a gene. This CDR3 is 14 amino acids long.

This chain uses TRBV6-5 with TRBJ2-3; D not certain. The CDR3 extends over 13 amino acids. V lost 4 bases to trimming and J lost 5 bases, with 10 bases between them. Germline loops: CDR1 MNHEY, CDR2 SVGAGI. In DNA form, the CDR3 reads TGTGCCAGCAGTTCCCAGTGGGGAGATACGCAGTATTTT. The encoded protein is CASSSQWGDTQYF.

V is TRBV7-2 and J is TRBJ2-1; 13 bases align to TRBD2. The CDR3 is 15 amino acids. V shed 0 bases and J 9 bases; nucleotides not matched to a gene: 2. Germline CDR1 SGHTA, CDR2 FQGNSA. CDR3 in amino acids: CASSLATSGGREQFF. The CDR3 DNA reads as TGTGCCAGCAGCTTAGCGACTAGCGGGGGGCGTGAGCAGTTCTTC.

The V call is TRBV7-3, the J call TRBJ2-3, with D perhaps TRBD1 or TRBD2 (5 bases each). V gave up 5 bases and J gave up 7 bases, with 16 bases separating them. Germline V gene lookup returns CDR1 SGHTA and CDR2 FQGTGA. This CDR3 is built from 14 residues. DNA for the CDR3: TGTGCCAGCAGCGCCCGGGACCCCCGGAATACGCAGTATTTT. The encoded protein is CASSARDPRNTQYF.

The chain links TRBV5-4 to TRBJ2-3, with unresolved D. Per germline, CDR1 SGHNT and CDR2 YYREEE (reference sequence). This CDR3 is built from 12 residues. The V gene lost 1 base and the J gene lost 4 bases, with 4 bases spanning the gap. In DNA, the CDR3 is TGTGCCAGCAGCTTGTGGGCAGATACGCAGTATTTT. This sequence encodes CASSLWADTQYF.

This clone occurred once. V usage is TRBV6-5 and J usage is TRBJ2-5; D tentatively fits TRBD1 or TRBD2 (5 bases each). V shed 2 bases and J shed 5 bases, with 9 bases lying between them. The CDR3 totals 13 residues. Germline V CDR1 and CDR2: MNHEY, SVGAGI. The CDR3 bases are TGTGCCAGCAGTTACGAGGGGTGGGAGACCCAGTACTTC. This gives the protein CASSYEGWETQYF.

CDR3 sequence (DNA): TGTGCCAGCTCACCAGCGGGACTAGTGGGCACAGATACGCAGTATTTT. This gives the protein CASSPAGLVGTDTQYF. This chain connects TRBV18 to TRBJ2-3; 8 positions match TRBD2. Germline V gene data show CDR1 as KGHSH and CDR2 as LQKENI. This CDR3 spans 16 amino acids. V shed 2 bases and J 1 base; nucleotides not matched to a gene: 5. Drawing the rest from reference TRBV18 and TRBJ2-3, the complete variable domain is NAGVMQNPRHLVRRRGQEARLRCSPMKGHSHVYWYRQLPEEGLKFMVYLQKENIIDESGMPKERFSAEFPKEGPSILRIQQVVRGDSAAYFCASSPAGLVGTDTQYFGPGTRLTVL.

CDR3 coding DNA: TGTGCCAGCAGCCCCCGCGACGTCCTGACTTTC. Translation gives CASSPRDVLTF. The rearrangement joins TRBV7-2 to TRBJ2-6; D is undetermined. V lost 5 bases to trimming and J lost 11 bases, with 7 bases between them. The CDR3 loop spans 11 amino acids. Per germline, CDR1 SGHTA and CDR2 FQGNSA. Using reference TRBV7-2 and TRBJ2-6 for the parts outside the CDR3, the full variable domain is GAGVSQSPSNKVTEKGKDVELRCDPISGHTALYWYRQSLGQGLEFLIYFQGNSAPDKSGLPSDRFSAERTGGSVSTLTIQRTQQEDSAVYLCASSPRDVLTFGAGSRLTVL.

The chain recombines TRBV15 with TRBJ1-2; no clear D gene. The CDR3 runs to 13 residues. Germline V lookup: CDR1 LNHNV, CDR2 YYDKDF (reference sequence). The V gene lost 5 bases and the J gene lost 5 bases, with 12 bases spanning the gap. The CDR3 sequence is CATSATVGYGYTF. The CDR3 nucleotides read TGTGCCACCAGCGCTACCGTGGGGTATGGCTACACCTTC.